Following are 4 T cell receptor beta chains from one sample sequenced in a study of shared clonotypes between healthy human individuals. Generated by immunoSEQ multiplex PCR, the TCRdb table keeps only in-frame clones and is missing some. This sample yields 150,000 to 200,000 clones, of which 85% to 95% are seen a single time; 0.067% belongs to the top ten. Sequenced material: naive CD4+ T cells sorted from blood. Noted subset: CD45RA+ positively selected. Receptor source: a woman in her thirties in good health.

The gene calls are TRBV19 and TRBJ1-1, with D possibly being TRBD1 (5 bases). This CDR3 comprises 16 residues. V lost 2 bases, J lost 0 bases, and 13 bases lay in between. Germline assignment: CDR1 LNHDA and CDR2 SQIVND (reference sequence). This chain's CDR3 is CASSILGTVMNTEAFF. CDR3 bases: TGTGCCAGTAGTATATTGGGGACGGTAATGAACACTGAAGCTTTCTTT. The full variable domain, rest sourced from reference TRBV19 and TRBJ1-1, is DGGITQSPKYLFRKEGQNVTLSCEQNLNHDAMYWYRQDPGQGLRLIYYSQIVNDFQKGDIAEGYSVSREKKESFPLTVTSAQKNPTAFYLCASSILGTVMNTEAFFGQGTRLTVV.

V gene TRBV18 combines with J gene TRBJ1-2; D might be TRBD1 (5 bases). V shed 3 bases and J shed 1 base, with 9 bases lying between them. Germline V gene sequence: CDR1 KGHSH, CDR2 LQKENI. This CDR3 comprises 14 residues. The CDR3 spells CASSPTDFNYGYTF. The CDR3 bases are TGTGCCAGCTCACCGACAGATTTTAACTATGGCTACACCTTC.

The chain has TRBV6-5 and TRBJ2-7; 9 nucleotides align to TRBD1. The CDR3 consists of 14 residues. Germline loops: CDR1 MNHEY, CDR2 SVGAGI. V dropped 6 bases and J dropped 1; count of bases not matched to a gene: 4. The DNA of the CDR3 is TGTGCCAGCAGGTTGGGACAGGGATCCTACGAGCAGTACTTC. Translated: CASRLGQGSYEQYF.

CDR3 sequence reads: CASSLYGGSTGSYGYTF. The CDR3 DNA sequence: TGCGCCAGCAGCTTGTATGGCGGCAGTACGGGCTCCTATGGCTACACCTTC. The chain joins TRBV5-1 to TRBJ1-2; D unresolved. Germline V gene sequence: CDR1 SGHRS, CDR2 YFSETQ. There are 17 residues in the CDR3. V gave up 1 base and J gave up 4 bases, with 20 bases separating them. Filled out from reference TRBV5-1 and TRBJ1-2, the complete variable domain reads KAGVTQTPRYLIKTRGQQVTLSCSPISGHRSVSWYQQTPGQGLQFLFEYFSETQRNKGNFPGRFSGRQFSNSRSEMNVSTLELGDSALYLCASSLYGGSTGSYGYTFGSGTRLTVV.